This T cell receptor beta chain appears in the sequencing data of a study of blood T cell repertoires in COVID-19. Study background: Material from acute and convalescent COVID-19 was sourced from the United States, Italy and Spain. PBMCs, B-cell-depleted T cells, or T cells were the source of the cDNA or gDNA that made up the material.

Between the trimmed V and J ends, which lost 2 bases and 2 bases, there was a span of 10 bases. The germline gives CDR1 SGHNT, CDR2 YENEEA. The CDR3 spans 15 residues. Per the original data handling: Reference gene primer amplification yielded estimated nucleated cell counts. TCRdb's copy holds only in-frame clones and misses some; the assay was immunoSEQ multiplex PCR. V, J and clone size derive from that table, while D and trimming were established from the DNA sequence. The sample shows 99,000 or so clones, roughly four fifths of them seen only once. This sequence was found in a man aged 60 to 69 with acute or convalescent COVID-19. The sequenced material came from peripheral blood. The chain is built from TRBV11-3 and TRBJ2-1, with D maybe TRBD2 (5 bases). The CDR3 protein is CASSLPSIPYNEQFF. CDR3 bases: TGTGCCAGCAGCTTACCTAGCATACCCTACAATGAGCAGTTCTTC.